The clone carrying this TCR delta chain was counted ten times or more. As yet, its antigen is unknown. Each sorted gammadelta sample had TRG and TRD chains sequenced. TCRdb redid the clone calls on the multiplex PCR reads with CATT. The sample consists of under 50,000 delta-chain clones, around 1.6% of them appearing once. There are 12 residues in the CDR3. Deletions cut 3 bases from V and 4 bases from J, with 12 bases between. Looked up from germline, CDR1 is TVYSNPD and CDR2 is GDNSRS (reference sequence). Bulk repertoires came from Vgamma9/Vdelta2+ or Vdelta2-negative gammadelta T cells flow-sorted from PBMC. The data derive from a study of γδ T cells in repeated Plasmodium falciparum infection. Study summary: Four controlled malaria infections with P. falciparum NF54 spanned about 600 days. Study results and caveats: In Vdelta2-negative, largely Vdelta1+, gammadelta repertoires, repeated controlled infections appeared to drive clonal selection waves.

The sequence was collected from a pool of human donors (malaria-infected and uninfected, not separated). The J gene is TRDJ1, the V gene TRDV3; a weak D match, TRDD3 (5 bases). The sample was gamma-delta T cells from blood. The CDR3: CALLVILDKLIF. For the CDR3, the DNA is TGTGCCTTATTGGTGATACTCGATAAACTCATCTTT.